The present T cell receptor (beta chain) was sequenced within a study of blood T cell repertoires in COVID-19. Followed longitudinally, the Seattle patients had been enrolled during active infection. Here immunoSEQ multiplex PCR was the method, and the copy in TCRdb shows in-frame clones only, minus some. Among 300,000 to 350,000 clones listed, roughly 87% were seen once. Germline V gives CDR1 SGHVS, CDR2 FQNEAQ. The CDR3 runs 14 residues. J lost 8 bases, V lost 5 bases, and 6 bases had no gene match. Material: peripheral blood. This TCR came from a woman aged 60 to 75 with COVID-19, enrolled during active disease. The chain links TRBV7-8 to TRBJ1-4; TRBD1 aligns across 9 bases. The CDR3 region has the DNA TGTGCCAGCAGCCCAGGACAGGGGAGCGAAAAACTGTTTTTT. As protein: CASSPGQGSEKLFF. Full variable domain (outside the CDR3, taken from reference TRBV7-8 and TRBJ1-4): GAGVSQSPRYKVAKRGQDVALRCDPISGHVSLFWYQQALGQGPEFLTYFQNEAQLDKSGLPSDRFFAERPEGSVSTLKIQRTQQEDSAVYLCASSPGQGSEKLFFGSGTQLSVL.